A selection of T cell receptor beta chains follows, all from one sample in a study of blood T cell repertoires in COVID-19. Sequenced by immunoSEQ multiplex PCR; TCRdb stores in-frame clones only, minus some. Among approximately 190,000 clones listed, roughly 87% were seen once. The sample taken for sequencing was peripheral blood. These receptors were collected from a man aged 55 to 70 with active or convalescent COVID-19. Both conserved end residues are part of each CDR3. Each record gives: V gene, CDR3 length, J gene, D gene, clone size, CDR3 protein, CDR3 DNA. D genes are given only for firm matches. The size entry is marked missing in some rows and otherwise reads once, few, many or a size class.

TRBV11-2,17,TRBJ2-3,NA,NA,CASRTRTARLSTDTQYF,TGTGCCAGCAGAACTCGGACTGCCCGCCTTAGCACAGATACGCAGTATTTT
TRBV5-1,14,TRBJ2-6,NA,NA,CASRDSSGANVLTF,TGCGCCAGCAGGGACAGCTCTGGGGCCAACGTCCTGACTTTC
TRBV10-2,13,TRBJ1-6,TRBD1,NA,CASKPGTDSPLHF,TGCGCCAGCAAACCCGGGACAGATTCACCCCTCCACTTT
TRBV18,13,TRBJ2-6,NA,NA,CASSPGGANVLTF,TGTGCCAGCTCACCAGGCGGGGCCAACGTCCTGACTTTC
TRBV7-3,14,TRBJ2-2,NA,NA,CASSLGLPTGELFF,TGTGCCAGCAGCTTAGGGCTACCCACCGGGGAGCTGTTTTTT
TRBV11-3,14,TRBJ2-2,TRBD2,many,CASSFGGAPGELFF,TGTGCCAGCAGCTTCGGGGGGGCCCCCGGGGAGCTGTTTTTT
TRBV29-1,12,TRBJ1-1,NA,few,CSVDRSNTEAFF,TGCAGCGTTGACAGATCGAACACTGAAGCTTTCTTT
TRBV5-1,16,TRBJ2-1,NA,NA,CASSLGQGTYYNEQFF,TGCGCCAGCAGCTTGGGCCAAGGGACATACTACAATGAGCAGTTCTTC
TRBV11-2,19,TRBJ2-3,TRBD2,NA,CASSLRTNVTSDLIDTQYF,TGTGCCAGCAGCTTACGGACCAATGTGACTAGCGACCTTATTGATACGCAGTATTTT
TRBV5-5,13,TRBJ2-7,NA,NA,CASSFDPAYEQYF,TGTGCCAGCAGCTTTGATCCAGCCTACGAGCAGTACTTC
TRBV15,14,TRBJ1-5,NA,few,CATSEGVGNQPQHF,TGTGCCACCTCAGAGGGGGTCGGCAATCAGCCCCAGCATTTT
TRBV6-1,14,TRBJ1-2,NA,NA,CASSERGQTLFSLF,TGTGCCAGCAGTGAAAGGGGTCAGACCCTCTTCTCCCTCTTC
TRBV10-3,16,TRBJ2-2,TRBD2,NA,CAISVTGGETGGMLFF,TGTGCCATCAGTGTTACGGGGGGCGAGACGGGAGGGATGCTGTTTTTT
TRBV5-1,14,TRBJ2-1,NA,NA,CASSLMADYNEQFF,TGCGCCAGCAGCTTGATGGCAGATTACAATGAGCAGTTCTTC
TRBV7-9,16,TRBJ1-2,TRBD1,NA,CASSSPTGGGSYGYTF,TGTGCCAGCAGCTCTCCGACAGGGGGAGGTAGCTATGGCTACACCTTC
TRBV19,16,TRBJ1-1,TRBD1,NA,CASSNFRQGLNTEAFF,TGTGCCAGTAGTAATTTCCGACAGGGGTTAAACACTGAAGCTTTCTTT
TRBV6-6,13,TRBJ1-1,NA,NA,CASSLEGNTEAFF,TGTGCCAGCAGCCTTGAGGGGAACACTGAAGCTTTCTTT
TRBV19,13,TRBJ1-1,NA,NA,CASSSGLNTEAFF,TGTGCCAGTAGTTCAGGGTTGAACACTGAAGCTTTCTTT
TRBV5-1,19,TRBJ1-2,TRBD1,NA,CASSSQQGGSLPSNYGYTF,TGCGCCAGCAGCTCCCAGCAGGGGGGCAGCCTCCCTTCCAACTATGGCTACACCTTC
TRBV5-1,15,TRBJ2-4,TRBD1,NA,CASRGDRGAKNIQYF,TGCGCCAGCAGAGGGGACAGGGGAGCCAAAAACATTCAGTACTTC
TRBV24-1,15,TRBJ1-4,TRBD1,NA,CATSDPQGAGEKLFF,TGTGCCACCAGTGATCCACAGGGGGCAGGTGAAAAACTGTTTTTT
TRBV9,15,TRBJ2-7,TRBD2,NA,CASSVGEGRFHEQYF,TGTGCCAGCAGCGTAGGGGAGGGACGGTTCCACGAGCAGTACTTC
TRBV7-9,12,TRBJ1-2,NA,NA,CAHEGANYGYTF,TGTGCCCACGAAGGGGCGAACTATGGCTACACCTTC
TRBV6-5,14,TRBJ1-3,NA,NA,CASSSQGTGNTIYF,TGTGCCAGCAGCTCCCAGGGTACTGGAAACACCATATATTTT
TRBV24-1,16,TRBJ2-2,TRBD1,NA,CATSDPTGQGTGELFF,TGTGCCACCAGTGATCCAACGGGACAGGGTACCGGGGAGCTGTTTTTT
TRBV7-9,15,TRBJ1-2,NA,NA,CASSSGQGLVGGYTF,TGTGCCAGCAGCTCCGGCCAGGGGCTGGTTGGTGGCTACACCTTC
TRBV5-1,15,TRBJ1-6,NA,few,CASSLAGQGRSPLHF,TGCGCCAGCAGCTTGGCCGGCCAGGGCAGGTCACCCCTCCACTTT